What follows describes a single T cell receptor (beta chain). Its antigen is currently unknown. This specimen comes from a study of Ad26.COV2.S vaccination and SARS-CoV-2 variants. Study-level findings and limits: Vaccine recipients showed a spike-specific TCR breadth that was higher than in placebo recipients. An underestimation of total T cell responses may have resulted from the TCR breadth and depth analyses.

The length of the CDR3 is 13 residues. In germline, CDR1 is SGHDT, CDR2 YYEEEE. V was cut by 4 bases and J by 6 bases, with 13 bases left in between. Sequencing was performed with immunoSEQ multiplex PCR; in TCRdb, only in-frame clones are kept and a portion is missing. The table has hundreds of thousands of clones, about nine tenths seen once. Treatment reported: roughly 20 received Ad26.COV2.S at low or high dose, single or two shots; roughly five received placebo; per-sample allocation not given. Each sample was drawn 63 days after the first injection (of vaccine or placebo). In the vaccine, an Ad26 vector expressed the SARS-CoV-2 spike of the Wuhan strain.

This receptor was taken from a person between 18 and 60 years old who received the Ad26.COV2.S COVID-19 vaccine or a placebo. This chain links TRBV5-6 with TRBJ1-2; D might be TRBD1 (6 bases). The sequencing used peripheral blood, collected in a trial of Ad26.COV2.S vaccine versus placebo. CDR3 residues: CASSKQGGHGYTF. CDR3 in DNA: TGTGCCAGCAGCAAACAGGGTGGGCATGGCTACACCTTC.